These 4 T cell receptor beta chains were all obtained from the same sample, sequenced in a study of OX40 agonist ivuxolimab in advanced cancers. Clones were read by immunoSEQ multiplex PCR, and TCRdb kept only the in-frame ones, dropping some. The sample lists some 82,000 clones; around 94% were seen once. The sequencing here drew on CD4+ or CD8+ T cells sorted from blood, taken in a trial of the OX40 agonist ivuxolimab. The receptors were gathered from an adult with an advanced solid tumor such as melanoma, head and neck, liver or kidney cancer.

This rearrangement joins TRBV30 to TRBJ2-2; D gene unclear. This CDR3 has 13 residues. Trimming pared 5 bases from V and 2 bases from J, leaving 9 bases between. Germline V CDR1 and CDR2: GTSNPN, SVGIG (reference sequence). This CDR3 reads CAWGVGNTGELFF. The DNA of the CDR3 is TGTGCCTGGGGGGTTGGAAACACCGGGGAGCTGTTTTTT.

The genes are TRBV15 and TRBJ2-7; the D gene is possibly TRBD1 (5 bases). This CDR3 has 14 amino acids. CDR1 and CDR2 from the germline V gene are LNHNV and YYDKDF (reference sequence). Trimming pared 5 bases from V and 1 base from J, leaving 12 bases between. Written as DNA, the CDR3 is TGTGCCACCAGCGTCCTGGCAGGGTCCTACGAGCAGTACTTC. As protein: CATSVLAGSYEQYF.

This chain uses TRBV6-1 with TRBJ2-5, with 8 bases that match TRBD2. Germline CDR1 reads MNHNS; CDR2 reads SASEGT. The V and J ends lost 4 bases and 3 bases, in that order; junction bases with no gene match: 22. The CDR3 totals 20 residues. CDR3 residues: CASSVAVVEEGGRMKETQYF. For the CDR3, the DNA is TGTGCCAGCAGTGTAGCCGTCGTGGAAGAAGGCGGGAGGATGAAAGAGACCCAGTACTTC.

V and J are TRBV9 and TRBJ2-5, with TRBD2 matching over 9 bases. The V and J ends lost 6 bases and 3 bases, in that order; junction bases with no gene match: 9. CDR1 and CDR2 from the germline V gene are SGDLS and YYNGEE. The CDR3 spans 15 residues. CDR3 loop: CASTPGGGGEETQYF. The CDR3 region has the DNA TGTGCCAGCACCCCAGGCGGCGGGGGGGAAGAGACCCAGTACTTC.